The 22 T cell receptor beta chains reported below all come from one sample, sequenced in a study of shared clonotypes between healthy human individuals. Produced via immunoSEQ multiplex PCR; TCRdb's table is partial and in-frame only. The sample records approximately 500,000 clones, more than 65% being singletons. Sequencing was done on a sample of PBMCs. Receptors originate from a middle-aged woman in good health. Some clones in this sample may be carry-over from other donors' samples.

The genes are TRBV11-2 and TRBJ1-4; D is uncertain. The germline CDR1 and CDR2 sequences are SGHAT and FQNNGV. The V and J ends lost 8 bases and 1 base respectively, with 11 bases between them. The CDR3 consists of 14 residues. CDR3 in DNA: TGTGCCAGCCAAGGCATCAGAACTAATGAAAAACTGTTTTTT. The encoded protein is CASQGIRTNEKLFF.

Details on this clone: A read error is likely here: a far larger clone is one base away. The rearrangement uses TRBV30 and TRBJ2-7; D call uncertain. This CDR3 contains 15 residues. From germline, CDR1 is GTSNPN and CDR2 SVGIG (reference sequence). The CDR3 loop reads CVWSPTTPVGNEQYF. In nucleotides, the CDR3 is TGTGTCTGGAGTCCGACCACACCTGTGGGGAACGAGCAGTACTTC.

The J gene is TRBJ2-4, the V gene TRBV19; 8 bases match TRBD1. The germline V gene encodes CDR1 LNHDA and CDR2 SQIVND (reference sequence). The CDR3 loop spans 18 amino acids. Trimming at V came to 2 bases and at J to 6 bases, leaving 15 bases not matched to a gene. CDR3 in amino acids: CASSILNLGQGAGNIQYF. In DNA form, the CDR3 reads TGTGCCAGTAGTATACTCAACCTAGGACAGGGCGCGGGAAACATTCAGTACTTC. The variable domain in full, completed from reference TRBV19 and TRBJ2-4, reads DGGITQSPKYLFRKEGQNVTLSCEQNLNHDAMYWYRQDPGQGLRLIYYSQIVNDFQKGDIAEGYSVSREKKESFPLTVTSAQKNPTAFYLCASSILNLGQGAGNIQYFGAGTRLSVL.

A single count supports this clone. This chain uses TRBV11-2 with TRBJ1-1; no definite D call. V lost 5 bases to trimming and J lost 2 bases, with 9 bases between them. Looked up from germline, CDR1 is SGHAT and CDR2 is FQNNGV. The CDR3 sequence is 13 residues long. CDR3 nucleotide sequence: TGTGCCAGCAGCCCCTCATTAAACACTGAAGCTTTCTTT. Protein: CASSPSLNTEAFF.

Details on this clone: This CDR3 fails to terminate in the conserved phenylalanine or tryptophan, so it likely reflects a read error. The chain recombines TRBV30 with TRBJ1-4; perhaps TRBD1 as D (5 bases). Per the germline V gene, CDR1 is GTSNPN and CDR2 is SVGIG (reference sequence). The CDR3 contains 15 residues. The CDR3 sequence is CAWSVLRARGEKLFS. The CDR3 DNA follows: TGTGCATGGAGTGTACTCAGGGCGAGGGGCGAAAAACTGTTTTCT.

Note on this clone: This is likely an artifact of a read error, given a far larger clone one base away. The genes are TRBV5-1 and TRBJ2-1; 11 bases are shared with TRBD2. This CDR3 is 15 amino acids long. Germline assignment: CDR1 SGHRS and CDR2 YFSETQ. The V and J ends lost 4 bases and 7 bases, in that order; junction bases with no gene match: 7. CDR3 in DNA: TGCGCCAGCAGCCATAGCGGGAGGGAGGAGAATGAGCAGTTCTTC. Residues: CASSHSGREENEQFF.

The gene calls are TRBV2 and TRBJ2-2; TRBD2 matches 8 bases. Germline-derived CDR1 and CDR2 are SNHLY and FYNNEI. The CDR3 spans 14 residues. The trim removed 5 bases at V and 4 bases at J, leaving 3 bases unmatched. For the CDR3, the DNA is TGTGCCAGCAGTAGGCTAGCGGGCACCGGGGAGCTGTTTTTT. Translating gives CASSRLAGTGELFF.

Remarks on this clone: At one of its ends the junction is not consistent with the germline gene, which may arise from a read error. The V gene is TRBV6-6, the J gene TRBJ1-4, with D hard to call. The CDR3 has 15 amino acids. Germline loops: CDR1 MNHNY, CDR2 SVGAGI (reference sequence). CDR3 region: CASSNSGQDNEKLFF. CDR3 DNA sequence: TGTGCCAGCAGTAACTCCGGCCAAGACAATGAAAAACTGTTTTTT.

V gene TRBV19 combines with J gene TRBJ2-1; no clear D. Trimming cost V 7 bases and J 1 base, with 14 bases left between them. This CDR3 has 15 amino acids. Per germline, CDR1 LNHDA and CDR2 SQIVND (reference sequence). The CDR3 here is CASKQQAASYNEQFF. For the CDR3, the DNA is TGTGCCAGTAAGCAGCAGGCGGCTTCCTACAATGAGCAGTTCTTC.

The chain combines TRBV13 with TRBJ2-5; D is possibly TRBD2 (5 bases). CDR1 and CDR2 (germline): PRHDT, FYEKMQ (reference sequence). The CDR3 consists of 13 residues. Deletions cut 4 bases from V and 7 bases from J, with 13 bases between. This chain's CDR3 is CASSSPSRGTQYF. DNA for the CDR3: TGTGCCAGCAGCTCACCAAGCCGGGGGACCCAGTACTTC.

Of note for this clone: A far bigger clonotype differs at one base, so this is likely a read error. The chain uses TRBV5-1 and TRBJ2-7, with 7 bases fitting TRBD2. Germline lookup yields CDR1 SGHRS and CDR2 YFSETQ. The CDR3 runs 14 residues. The CDR3 bases are TGCGCCAGCAGCTTAGGACTAGTCTCCTACGGGCAGTACTTC. Translating gives CASSLGLVSYGQYF.

The V gene is TRBV28, the J gene TRBJ2-7, with D possibly TRBD1 on 6 matching bases. Between the trimmed V and J ends, which lost 3 bases and 2 bases, there was a span of 14 bases. The CDR3 consists of 15 residues. From germline, CDR1 is MDHEN and CDR2 SYDVKM. The CDR3 spells CASSFGRGRAYEQYF. In DNA form, the CDR3 reads TGTGCCAGCAGTTTTGGCAGGGGACGGGCCTACGAGCAGTACTTC.

V is TRBV30 and J is TRBJ2-7; the match to TRBD2 covers 7 bases. Unmatched junction bases numbered 9, after V lost 3 bases and J lost 1 base. The CDR3 totals 15 residues. Germline CDR1 GTSNPN, CDR2 SVGIG (reference sequence). CDR3 sequence (DNA): TGTGCCTGGAGGGGACTGGGGGGAGGGTCCTACGAGCAGTACTTC. Translation: CAWRGLGGGSYEQYF.

This clone was counted ten times or more. Other DNA sequences in the same sample also yield this CDR3. This sequence joins TRBV27 and TRBJ2-3; 7 bases match TRBD2. CDR1 MNHEY and CDR2 SMNVEV come from the germline V gene (reference sequence). V was clipped by 1 base and J by 4 bases; unmatched bases: 5. This CDR3 is 15 amino acids long. The CDR3, as DNA: TGTGCCAGCAGTTTATGGGGCGGGAGAGCAGATACGCAGTATTTT. Residues: CASSLWGGRADTQYF.

The rearrangement uses TRBV2 and TRBJ2-1, with D possibly being TRBD2 (6 bases). From germline, CDR1 is SNHLY and CDR2 FYNNEI. The V end was cut by 6 bases, the J end by 4 bases, with 16 bases between. The CDR3 loop spans 15 amino acids. CDR3 amino acids: CASRAPTGSYNEQFF. The CDR3 DNA is TGTGCCAGCAGAGCACCCACCGGGAGTTACAATGAGCAGTTCTTC.

The chain couples TRBV18 to TRBJ2-3, with D perhaps TRBD1 (5 bases). The germline gives CDR1 KGHSH, CDR2 LQKENI. The CDR3 loop spans 13 amino acids. V lost 0 bases and J lost 4, with 5 bases in between. CDR3 loop: CASSPPGPDTQYF. In DNA form, the CDR3 reads TGTGCCAGCTCACCACCGGGGCCAGATACGCAGTATTTT.

The rearrangement links TRBV15 to TRBJ1-2; tentatively, D is TRBD1 (6 bases). The V end lost 0 bases, the J end lost 8 bases, and 16 bases lay between the germline ends. This CDR3 is 15 amino acids long. Germline V lookup: CDR1 LNHNV, CDR2 YYDKDF (reference sequence). DNA of the CDR3: TGTGCCACCAGCAGAGATTTTGTGGGGGCTCGGGGCTACACCTTC. Translating gives CATSRDFVGARGYTF. Full variable domain (rest looked up from reference TRBV15 and TRBJ1-2): DAMVIQNPRYQVTQFGKPVTLSCSQTLNHNVMYWYQQKSSQAPKLLFHYYDKDFNNEADTPDNFQSRRPNTSFCFLDIRSPGLGDTAMYLCATSRDFVGARGYTFGSGTRLTVV.

This clone was observed once. The CDR3 DNA reads TGTGCCAGCAGCCCCACCGCGGCCCAAGTCTTTTCCACCGGGGAGCTGTTTTTT. This codes for CASSPTAAQVFSTGELFF. The chain recombines TRBV11-2 with TRBJ2-2, with no clear D. The CDR3 length is 18 residues. In germline, CDR1 is SGHAT, CDR2 FQNNGV. V was trimmed by 5 bases and J by 4 bases, leaving 23 bases between them.

This chain joins TRBV1 and TRBJ2-1; the listed D gene, TRBD1, was not tested against the DNA. TRBV1 is recorded as a pseudogene. The CDR3 runs to 16 residues. The CDR3 here is CTSSQDRQGSNNEQFF. The CDR3 DNA reads TGCACCAGCAGCCAAGATCGGCAGGGATCGAACAATGAGCAGTTCTTC.

The chain combines TRBV29-1 with TRBJ1-4, with 10 positions matching TRBD1. Germline V lookup: CDR1 SQVTM, CDR2 ANQGSEA. CDR3 length: 15 residues. Losses at the gene ends were 4 bases for V and 4 bases for J; bases not matched to a gene: 6. The CDR3 DNA reads as TGCAGCGTTGCACAGACAGGGGGCATTAATGAAAAACTGTTTTTT. This sequence encodes CSVAQTGGINEKLFF.

This clone has a single count. The chain is built from TRBV9 and TRBJ1-3; maybe TRBD1 (5 bases). Germline CDR1 reads SGDLS; CDR2 reads YYNGEE. The CDR3 sequence is 13 residues long. Trimming pared 4 bases from V and 2 bases from J, leaving 7 bases between. For the CDR3, the DNA is TGTGCCAGCAGCCGACAGACTGGAAACACCATATATTTT. It is translated as CASSRQTGNTIYF.

The chain combines TRBV2 with TRBJ2-5, with TRBD1 as a possible D gene (6 bases). This CDR3 comprises 16 residues. Trimming removed 7 bases from V and 0 bases from J, with 18 bases in between. Per germline, CDR1 SNHLY and CDR2 FYNNEI. As DNA, the CDR3 is TGTGCCAGCACCGACGGACAGAGTTCGTACCAAGAGACCCAGTACTTC. Encoded protein: CASTDGQSSYQETQYF.